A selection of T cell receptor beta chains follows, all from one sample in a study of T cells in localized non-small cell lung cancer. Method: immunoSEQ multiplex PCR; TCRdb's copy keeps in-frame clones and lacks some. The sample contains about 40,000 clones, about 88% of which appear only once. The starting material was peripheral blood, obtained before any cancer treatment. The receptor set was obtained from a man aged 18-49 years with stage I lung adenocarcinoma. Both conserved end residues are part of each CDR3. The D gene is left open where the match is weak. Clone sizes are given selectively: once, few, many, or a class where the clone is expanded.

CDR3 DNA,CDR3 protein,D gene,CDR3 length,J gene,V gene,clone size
TGTGCCAGTAGGGACAGGTACGAGGGATCCTACGAGCAGTACTTC,CASRDRYEGSYEQYF,TRBD1,15,TRBJ2-7,TRBV19,.
TGTGCCAGCAGTTACTCGATTGAAGGCACCCCCTACGAGCAGTACTTC,CASSYSIEGTPYEQYF,.,16,TRBJ2-7,TRBV6-5,.
TGTGCCTGGAGCGCGCATCGGGATCAGCCCCAGCATTTT,CAWSAHRDQPQHF,.,13,TRBJ1-5,TRBV30,.
TGTGCCAGCAGCTTAAGTCCAGGGTCGACCCAGCCCCAGCATTTT,CASSLSPGSTQPQHF,.,15,TRBJ1-5,TRBV6-1,once
TGCAGCGCTGGGGATGAAAAACTGTTTTTT,CSAGDEKLFF,.,10,TRBJ1-4,TRBV29-1,.
TGCGCCAGCAGCTTGGTGACTTCCTCTGGGGCCAACGTCCTGACTTTC,CASSLVTSSGANVLTF,.,16,TRBJ2-6,TRBV5-1,.
TGCGCCAGCAGCTTGGTGGTGAGCTCCTACAATGAGCAGTTCTTC,CASSLVVSSYNEQFF,.,15,TRBJ2-1,TRBV5-1,.
TGTGCCAGCAGCCCACCAGCGTGGCAGGAGACCCAGTACTTC,CASSPPAWQETQYF,.,14,TRBJ2-5,TRBV7-2,.
TGTGCCAGCAGCCCGGGGACTAGCGGGGTCCGTCCCGGGGAGCTGTTTTTT,CASSPGTSGVRPGELFF,TRBD2,17,TRBJ2-2,TRBV5-4,.
TGTGCCAGCAGTTACTTAAGGACAGGGATCAATCAGCCCCAGCATTTT,CASSYLRTGINQPQHF,TRBD1,16,TRBJ1-5,TRBV6-5,.
TGCGCCAGCAGCCAACTGGACCGAGACTCCTACGAGCAGTACTTC,CASSQLDRDSYEQYF,.,15,TRBJ2-7,TRBV4-1,.
TGCGCCAGCAGCCAAGGCGCTCCCAGGGGTACTGGAAACACCATATATTTT,CASSQGAPRGTGNTIYF,.,17,TRBJ1-3,TRBV4-1,once
TGTGCCAGCAGTACCAGGGGTAGGAATGGCTACACCTTC,CASSTRGRNGYTF,.,13,TRBJ1-2,TRBV27,.
TGTGCCAGCAGTTACTCGATAAGGTCGAACACTGAAGCTTTCTTT,CASSYSIRSNTEAFF,.,15,TRBJ1-1,TRBV6-5,.
TGTGCCAGCAGCGCCGCCAGCTTGGAAAGCTCTGGAAACACCATATATTTT,CASSAASLESSGNTIYF,.,17,TRBJ1-3,TRBV7-2,.